These 9 T cell receptor beta chains share one sample of origin, sequenced in a study of tumor and adjacent non-tumor tissue in lung cancer. TCRbeta libraries were built with three rounds of nested PCR, modified from ARM-PCR. A single record per CDR3 protein comes from TCRdb applying MiXCR to the multiplex PCR reads. The table lists about 93,000 distinct CDR3 sequences, about 70% of them singletons, with around 16% in the top ten. The template was RNA from unsorted bulk tissue. Sequencing input: lung tumor tissue. The receptor set was obtained from a man between 60 and 75 years old with non-small cell lung cancer.

This clonotype was seen repeatedly, ten times or more. This chain connects TRBV7-9 to TRBJ2-1; 10 nucleotides match TRBD2. The CDR3 has 15 amino acids. With 5 bases clipped from V and 3 bases from J, the junction kept 4 bases outside the gene matches. CDR1 and CDR2 (germline): SEHNR, FQNEAQ (reference sequence). Written as DNA, the CDR3 is TGTGCCAGCAGCATAGGGACTAGCGACTACAATGAGCAGTTCTTC. This codes for CASSIGTSDYNEQFF.

This clonotype showed up just once. The chain has TRBV11-3 and TRBJ2-4, with D hard to call. With 2 bases removed from V and 10 bases from J, the gap between germline ends came to 6 bases. The CDR3 has 11 residues. CDR1 is SGHNT, CDR2 YENEEA, per germline. The CDR3 loop is CASSLLGIQYF. The CDR3 coding sequence is TGTGCCAGCAGCTTACTCGGGATTCAGTACTTC.

The CDR3 is CASSPRTGRGNDEQFF. The CDR3 DNA reads TGCGCCAGCAGTCCGCGGACAGGGAGGGGTAATGATGAGCAGTTCTTC. The chain recombines TRBV23-1 with TRBJ2-1; possible D gene TRBD1, 8 bases. TRBV23-1 counts as an open reading frame of uncertain function. Trimming left V 4 bases short and J 8 bases short, with 21 bases between. The length of the CDR3 is 16 residues.

In the case of this clonotype: Compared with germline, one end of the junction differs, possibly owing to a read error. The chain couples TRBV12-3 or TRBV12-4 to TRBJ2-5; D uncertain. The CDR3 is made up of 13 amino acids. The CDR3 loop reads CAGSFFRQETQYF. CDR3 in DNA: TGTGCCGGCAGTTTCTTCAGACAAGAGACCCAGTACTTC.

The rearrangement links TRBV6-2 or TRBV6-3 to TRBJ2-1; D may be TRBD1 or TRBD2 (5 bases each). V lost 6 bases and J 2 bases, leaving 23 bases between the germline ends. In germline, CDR1 is MNHEY, CDR2 SVGEGT. This CDR3 has 18 amino acids. As DNA, the CDR3 is TGTGCCAGCAGACGACACCAGGGCAGCGGTACAGCCTACAATGAGCAGTTCTTC. This codes for CASRRHQGSGTAYNEQFF.

With respect to this clonotype: At one end, the junction sequence differs from germline, possibly due to a read error. The V and J genes are TRBV28 and TRBJ1-1; 7 bases align to TRBD1. Germline V lookup: CDR1 MDHEN, CDR2 SYDVKM. CDR3 length: 14 amino acids. This CDR3 reads CASSWGQQNTEALF. CDR3 nucleotide sequence: TGTGCCAGCAGTTGGGGACAGCAGAACACTGAAGCTTTATTT.

V is TRBV29-1 and J is TRBJ2-7; TRBD2 might be the D (6 bases). The V end lost 2 bases, the J end lost 3 bases, and 14 bases lay between the germline ends. The V gene's germline CDR1 is SQVTM and CDR2 ANQGSEA. The CDR3 has 14 residues. DNA for the CDR3: TGCAGCGTTGAAAGGGCGGGACCGATCTACGAGCAGTACTTC. It yields the protein CSVERAGPIYEQYF.

The chain uses TRBV10-3 and TRBJ1-2; D ambiguous. V was shortened by 2 bases and J by 8 bases, with 15 bases between the two germline ends. This CDR3 is built from 14 residues. Germline lookup yields CDR1 ENHRY and CDR2 SYGVKD. The CDR3 nucleotides are TGTGCCATCAGTGAGGGTCGGGAGAGAAGGGGCTACACCTTC. Translated: CAISEGRERRGYTF.

This sequence joins TRBV6-2 or TRBV6-3 and TRBJ2-7; D is perhaps TRBD1 or TRBD2 (5 bases each). V lost 5 bases and J 4 bases, leaving 18 bases between the germline ends. Germline values: CDR1 MNHEY, CDR2 SVGEGT. The CDR3 runs 15 residues. CDR3 amino acids: CASSQSGTGGYEQYF. The CDR3, as DNA: TGTGCCAGCAGTCAATCTGGGACCGGAGGTTACGAGCAGTACTTC.